Listed here are 3 T cell receptor beta chains from one sample, sequenced in a study of CD8 T cells in ankylosing spondylitis. No antigen is known for these receptors. Each CDR3 protein is one row after TCRdb ran MiXCR on the 5' RACE reads. Found here are about 500,000 distinct CDR3 sequences, approximately 5.3% of them singletons; the top ten hold around 3.5%. General study results and limits: A TCR beta motif made of about eight highly homologous variants seemed typical of ankylosing spondylitis blood.

The sequenced material came from blood, either unsorted or a sorted T cell fraction (not recorded which). These receptors came from a male donor with ankylosing spondylitis.

This clonotype has a handful of counts. The chain is built from TRBV9 and TRBJ2-1; D is ambiguous. V was trimmed by 0 bases and J by 0 bases, leaving 7 bases between them. The length of the CDR3 is 15 residues. The germline V gene encodes CDR1 SGDLS and CDR2 YYNGEE. This CDR3 reads CASSVESSSYNEQFF. CDR3 bases: TGTGCCAGCAGCGTAGAGTCAAGCTCCTACAATGAGCAGTTCTTC.

This clonotype was recorded many times. The chain joins TRBV5-1 to TRBJ1-1; no clear D gene. The ends were cut back, 3 bases at V and 1 base at J, with 13 bases in the middle. The CDR3 is made up of 15 amino acids. CDR1 is SGHRS and CDR2 is YFSETQ in the germline V gene. The CDR3 spells CASSSDGLTNTEAFF. The CDR3 DNA reads TGCGCCAGCAGCTCGGACGGCCTTACGAACACTGAAGCTTTCTTT.

This clonotype was recorded at least ten times. The V call is TRBV29-1, the J call TRBJ2-7; D is possibly TRBD2 (6 bases). The CDR3 is made up of 13 amino acids. Trimming removed 7 bases from V and 5 bases from J, with 18 bases in between. The germline V gene has CDR1 SQVTM and CDR2 ANQGSEA. The CDR3 is CSALGGELDEQYF. The CDR3 DNA reads TGCAGCGCTCTCGGAGGGGAGCTGGACGAGCAGTACTTC.